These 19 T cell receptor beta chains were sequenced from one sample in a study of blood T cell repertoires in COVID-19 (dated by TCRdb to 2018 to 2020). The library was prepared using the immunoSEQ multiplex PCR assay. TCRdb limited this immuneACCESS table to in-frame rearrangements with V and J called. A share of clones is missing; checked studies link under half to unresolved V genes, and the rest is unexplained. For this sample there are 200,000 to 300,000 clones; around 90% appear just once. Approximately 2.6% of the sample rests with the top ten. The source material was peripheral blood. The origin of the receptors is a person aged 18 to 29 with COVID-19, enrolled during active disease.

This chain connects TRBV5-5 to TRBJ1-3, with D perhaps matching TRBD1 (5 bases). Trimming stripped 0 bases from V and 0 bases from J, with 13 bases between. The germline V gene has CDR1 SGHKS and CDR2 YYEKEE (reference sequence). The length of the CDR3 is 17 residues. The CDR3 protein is CASSLAGRGNSGNTIYF. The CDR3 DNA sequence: TGTGCCAGCAGCTTGGCGGGGCGGGGAAACTCTGGAAACACCATATATTTT.

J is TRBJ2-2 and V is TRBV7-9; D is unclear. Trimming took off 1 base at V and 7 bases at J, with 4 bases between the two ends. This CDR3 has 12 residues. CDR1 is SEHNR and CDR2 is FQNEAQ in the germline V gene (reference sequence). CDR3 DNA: TGTGCCAGCAGCTTAGATAGCGGGGAGCTGTTTTTT. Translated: CASSLDSGELFF.

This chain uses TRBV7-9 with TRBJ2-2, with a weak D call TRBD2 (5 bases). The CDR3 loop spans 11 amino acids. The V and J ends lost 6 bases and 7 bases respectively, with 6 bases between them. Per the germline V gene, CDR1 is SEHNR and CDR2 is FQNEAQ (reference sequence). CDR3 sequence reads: CASSEGGELFF. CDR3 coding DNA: TGTGCCAGCAGTGAGGGCGGGGAGCTGTTTTTT.

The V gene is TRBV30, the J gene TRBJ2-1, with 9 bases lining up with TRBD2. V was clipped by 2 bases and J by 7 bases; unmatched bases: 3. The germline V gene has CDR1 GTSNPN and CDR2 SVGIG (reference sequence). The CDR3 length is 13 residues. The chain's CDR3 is CAWSSGLANEQFF. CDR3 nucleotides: TGTGCCTGGAGTTCGGGACTAGCAAATGAGCAGTTCTTC. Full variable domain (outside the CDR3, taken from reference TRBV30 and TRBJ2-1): SQTIHQWPATLVQPVGSPLSLECTVEGTSNPNLYWYRQAAGRGLQLLFYSVGIGQISSEVPQNLSASRPQDRQFILSSKKLLLSDSGFYLCAWSSGLANEQFFGPGTRLTVL.

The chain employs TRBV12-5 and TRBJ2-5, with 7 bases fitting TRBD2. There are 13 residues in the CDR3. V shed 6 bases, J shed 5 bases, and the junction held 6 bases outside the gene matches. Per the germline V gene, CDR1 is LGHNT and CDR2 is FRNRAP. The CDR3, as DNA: TGTGCTAGTGGCCCCGTGGGGGGGGAGACCCAGTACTTC. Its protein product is CASGPVGGETQYF.

Here the CDR3 DNA reads TGTGCCAGCAGTTCTACAACTAGTTCTGAGCAGTTCTTC. This gives the protein CASSSTTSSEQFF. The V and J genes are TRBV6-2 or TRBV6-3 and TRBJ2-1; a weak D match, TRBD2 (5 bases). From germline, CDR1 is MNHEY and CDR2 SVGEGT. V was trimmed by 4 bases and J by 9 bases, leaving 13 bases between them. The CDR3 consists of 13 residues.

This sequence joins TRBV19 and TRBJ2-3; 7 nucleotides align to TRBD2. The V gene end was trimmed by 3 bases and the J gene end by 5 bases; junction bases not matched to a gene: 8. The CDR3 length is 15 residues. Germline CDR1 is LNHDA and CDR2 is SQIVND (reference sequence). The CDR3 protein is CASSIRTSSQDTQYF. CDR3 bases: TGTGCCAGTAGTATTAGGACTAGTTCCCAAGATACGCAGTATTTT.

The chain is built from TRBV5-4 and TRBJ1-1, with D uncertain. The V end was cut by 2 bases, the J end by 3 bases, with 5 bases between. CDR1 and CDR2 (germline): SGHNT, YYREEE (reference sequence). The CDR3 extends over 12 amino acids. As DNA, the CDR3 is TGTGCCAGCAGCTTCCTAGACACTGAAGCTTTCTTT. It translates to CASSFLDTEAFF.

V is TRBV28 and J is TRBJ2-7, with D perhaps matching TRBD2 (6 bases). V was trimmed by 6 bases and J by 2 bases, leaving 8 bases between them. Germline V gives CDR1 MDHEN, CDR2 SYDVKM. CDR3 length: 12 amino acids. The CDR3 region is CASSSGAYEQYF. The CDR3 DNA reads TGTGCCAGCAGCTCGGGAGCCTACGAGCAGTACTTC. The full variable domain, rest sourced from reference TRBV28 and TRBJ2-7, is DVKVTQSSRYLVKRTGEKVFLECVQDMDHENMFWYRQDPGLGLRLIYFSYDVKMKEKGDIPEGYSVSREKKERFSLILESASTNQTSMYLCASSSGAYEQYFGPGTRLTVT.

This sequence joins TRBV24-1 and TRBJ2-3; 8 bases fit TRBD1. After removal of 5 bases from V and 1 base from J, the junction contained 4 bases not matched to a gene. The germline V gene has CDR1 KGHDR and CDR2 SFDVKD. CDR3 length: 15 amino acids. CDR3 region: CATSAGGAGTDTQYF. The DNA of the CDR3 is TGTGCCACCAGTGCAGGGGGCGCCGGCACAGATACGCAGTATTTT.

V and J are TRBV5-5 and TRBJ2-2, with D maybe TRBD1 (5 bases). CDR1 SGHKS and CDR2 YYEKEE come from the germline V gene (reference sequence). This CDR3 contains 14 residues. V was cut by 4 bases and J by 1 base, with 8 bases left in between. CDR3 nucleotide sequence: TGTGCCAGCAGCCTCACAGGGAACACCGGGGAGCTGTTTTTT. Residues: CASSLTGNTGELFF. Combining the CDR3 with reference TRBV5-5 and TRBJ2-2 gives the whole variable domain DAGVTQSPTHLIKTRGQQVTLRCSPISGHKSVSWYQQVLGQGPQFIFQYYEKEERGRGNFPDRFSARQFPNYSSELNVNALLLGDSALYLCASSLTGNTGELFFGEGSRLTVL.

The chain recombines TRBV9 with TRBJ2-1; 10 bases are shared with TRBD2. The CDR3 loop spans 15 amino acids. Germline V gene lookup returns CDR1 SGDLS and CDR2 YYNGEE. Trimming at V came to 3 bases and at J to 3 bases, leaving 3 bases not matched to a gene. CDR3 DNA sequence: TGTGCCAGCAGCGAGGGGACTAGCGACTACAATGAGCAGTTCTTC. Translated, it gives CASSEGTSDYNEQFF.

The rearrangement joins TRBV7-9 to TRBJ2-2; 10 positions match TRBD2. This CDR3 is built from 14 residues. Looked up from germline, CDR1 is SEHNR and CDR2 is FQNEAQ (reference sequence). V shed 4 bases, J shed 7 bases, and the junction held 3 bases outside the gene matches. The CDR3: CASSSLAGVGELFF. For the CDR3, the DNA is TGTGCCAGCAGCTCCCTAGCGGGAGTCGGGGAGCTGTTTTTT.

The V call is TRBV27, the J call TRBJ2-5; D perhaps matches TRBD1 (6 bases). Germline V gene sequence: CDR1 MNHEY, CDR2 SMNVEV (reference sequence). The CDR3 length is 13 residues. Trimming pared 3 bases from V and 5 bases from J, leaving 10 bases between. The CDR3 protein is CASSFRGVETQYF. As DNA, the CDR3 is TGTGCCAGCAGTTTCAGGGGAGTCGAGACCCAGTACTTC.

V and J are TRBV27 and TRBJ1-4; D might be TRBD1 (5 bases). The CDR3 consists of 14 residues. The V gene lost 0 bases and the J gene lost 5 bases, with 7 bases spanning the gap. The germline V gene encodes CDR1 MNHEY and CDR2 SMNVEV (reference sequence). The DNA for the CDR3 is TGTGCCAGCAGTTTATCGGGACTAAATGAAAAACTGTTTTTT. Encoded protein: CASSLSGLNEKLFF.

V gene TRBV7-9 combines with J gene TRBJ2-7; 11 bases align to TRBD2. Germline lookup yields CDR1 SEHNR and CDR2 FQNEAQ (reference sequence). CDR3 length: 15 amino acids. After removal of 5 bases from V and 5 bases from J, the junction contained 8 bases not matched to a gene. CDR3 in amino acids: CASSQLLAGENEQYF. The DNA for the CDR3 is TGTGCCAGCAGCCAACTACTAGCGGGAGAGAACGAGCAGTACTTC. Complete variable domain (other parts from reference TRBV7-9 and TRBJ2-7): DTGVSQNPRHKITKRGQNVTFRCDPISEHNRLYWYRQTLGQGPEFLTYFQNEAQLEKSRLLSDRFSAERPKGSFSTLEIQRTEQGDSAMYLCASSQLLAGENEQYFGPGTRLTVT.

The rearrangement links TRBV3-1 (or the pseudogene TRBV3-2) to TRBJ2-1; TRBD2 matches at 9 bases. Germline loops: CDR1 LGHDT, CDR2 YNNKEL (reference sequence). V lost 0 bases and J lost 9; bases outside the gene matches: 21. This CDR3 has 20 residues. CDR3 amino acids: CASSQERKREAPSVWGEQFF. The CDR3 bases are TGTGCCAGCAGCCAAGAGAGGAAGCGGGAGGCCCCCTCGGTGTGGGGTGAGCAGTTCTTC.

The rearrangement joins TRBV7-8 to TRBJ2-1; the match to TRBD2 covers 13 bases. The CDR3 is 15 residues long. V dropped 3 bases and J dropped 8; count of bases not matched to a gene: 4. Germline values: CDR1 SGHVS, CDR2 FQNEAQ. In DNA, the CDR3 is TGTGCCAGCAGCTTCAGACTAGCGGGAGGCCATGAGCAGTTCTTC. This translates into CASSFRLAGGHEQFF.

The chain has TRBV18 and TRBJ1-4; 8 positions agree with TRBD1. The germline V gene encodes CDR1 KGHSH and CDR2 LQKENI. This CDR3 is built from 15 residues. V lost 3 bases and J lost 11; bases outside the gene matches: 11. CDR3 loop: CASSPATGAYRKLFF. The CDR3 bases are TGTGCCAGCTCACCGGCGACAGGGGCGTATAGGAAACTGTTTTTT.